The 32 T cell receptor beta chains presented below share a single source sample, sequenced in a study of OX40 agonist ivuxolimab in advanced cancers. Here immunoSEQ multiplex PCR was the method, and the copy in TCRdb shows in-frame clones only, minus some. This table holds approximately 84,000 clones, around 90% found once. Sequenced here: CD4+ or CD8+ T cells sorted from blood, sampled in a trial of the OX40 agonist ivuxolimab. The source is an adult with an advanced solid tumor such as melanoma, head and neck, liver or kidney cancer.

J is TRBJ1-3 and V is TRBV9, with D possibly matching TRBD1 (5 bases). The CDR3 runs 15 residues. The V end lost 2 bases, the J end lost 4 bases, and 13 bases lay between the germline ends. Germline CDR1 SGDLS, CDR2 YYNGEE. CDR3 region: CASSVATGAGNTIYF. The CDR3 nucleotides read TGTGCCAGCAGCGTGGCAACAGGCGCCGGAAACACCATATATTTT.

This clone was recorded a few times. The chain joins TRBV6-5 to TRBJ2-6, with D unclear. CDR3 length equals 16 residues. CDR1 and CDR2 from the germline V gene are MNHEY and SVGAGI. Trimming left V 6 bases short and J 2 bases short, with 14 bases between. The CDR3 DNA follows: TGTGCCAGCAGCTACCTCGGACGGGCTGGGGCCAACGTCCTGACTTTC. Its protein product is CASSYLGRAGANVLTF.

V is TRBV2 and J is TRBJ2-7; maybe TRBD1 (6 bases). Germline-derived CDR1 and CDR2 are SNHLY and FYNNEI. The CDR3 is 12 residues long. V was shortened by 5 bases and J by 3 bases, with 8 bases between the two germline ends. The CDR3 DNA is TGTGCCAGCAGTCAAGGGGGCTACGAGCAGTACTTC. It specifies CASSQGGYEQYF.

The CDR3 sequence: CASSVDSTNTGELFF. CDR3 sequence (DNA): TGTGCCAGCAGCGTAGACAGTACGAACACCGGGGAGCTGTTTTTT. The chain carries TRBV5-4 and TRBJ2-2; D is perhaps TRBD1 (5 bases). V was clipped by 4 bases and J by 0 bases, with 10 bases between them. The CDR3 totals 15 residues. In germline, CDR1 is SGHNT, CDR2 YYREEE (reference sequence).

CDR3 bases: TGTGCCATCAGTGAGTTCCAGGACGAGCAGTACTTC. Its protein product is CAISEFQDEQYF. V and J are TRBV10-3 and TRBJ2-7; no definite D call. CDR1 and CDR2 from the germline V gene are ENHRY and SYGVKD. The V gene lost 1 base and the J gene lost 5 bases, with 6 bases spanning the gap. The CDR3 length is 12 residues.

The J gene is TRBJ2-7, the V gene TRBV11-2, with unresolved D. Germline CDR1 SGHAT, CDR2 FQNNGV. With 5 bases removed from V and 6 bases from J, the gap between germline ends came to 8 bases. The CDR3 loop spans 11 amino acids. The CDR3 is CASSARGEQYF. The CDR3 nucleotides are TGTGCCAGCAGCGCAAGAGGCGAGCAGTACTTC.

The chain recombines TRBV5-5 with TRBJ1-2; a possible D gene is TRBD1 (5 bases). Germline CDR1 SGHKS, CDR2 YYEKEE (reference sequence). The CDR3 runs to 14 residues. With 3 bases removed from V and 4 bases from J, the gap between germline ends came to 13 bases. In DNA form, the CDR3 reads TGTGCCAGCAGCTCGTCGGGGGGTAGCTATGGCTACACCTTC. It translates to CASSSSGGSYGYTF. The entire variable domain, with the rest obtained from reference TRBV5-5 and TRBJ1-2, is as follows: DAGVTQSPTHLIKTRGQQVTLRCSPISGHKSVSWYQQVLGQGPQFIFQYYEKEERGRGNFPDRFSARQFPNYSSELNVNALLLGDSALYLCASSSSGGSYGYTFGSGTRLTVV.

The chain joins TRBV4-3 to TRBJ2-1; TRBD1 or TRBD2 may be the D gene (5 bases each). V was pared by 1 base and J by 5 bases, with 18 bases between. The CDR3 sequence is 17 residues long. Germline CDR1 and CDR2: LGHNA and YSLEER. The CDR3: CASSQGGSVGWNNEQFF. CDR3 sequence (DNA): TGCGCCAGCAGCCAAGGGGGGAGTGTAGGATGGAACAATGAGCAGTTCTTC.

V gene TRBV14 combines with J gene TRBJ2-3; the match to TRBD2 covers 14 bases. The CDR3 is 17 residues long. V shed 2 bases and J 6 bases; nucleotides not matched to a gene: 7. Germline CDR1 reads SGHDN; CDR2 reads FVKESK. The CDR3 bases are TGTGCCAGCAGCCAAAGACTAGCGGGAGGGCAGGGCGATACGCAGTATTTT. It yields the protein CASSQRLAGGQGDTQYF.

J is TRBJ2-7 and V is TRBV5-1, with TRBD2 matching 12 bases. The CDR3 has 16 amino acids. Germline CDR1 SGHRS, CDR2 YFSETQ. The V and J ends lost 4 bases and 6 bases, in that order; junction bases with no gene match: 11. CDR3 region: CASSPGLAGAPGEQYF. CDR3 coding DNA: TGCGCCAGCAGCCCGGGACTAGCGGGTGCCCCTGGCGAGCAGTACTTC.

The J gene is TRBJ2-5, the V gene TRBV11-2; 7 bases align to TRBD2. This CDR3 has 14 residues. V was clipped by 5 bases and J by 5 bases; unmatched bases: 8. The V gene's germline CDR1 is SGHAT and CDR2 FQNNGV. The CDR3 coding sequence is TGTGCCAGCAGCCCTCTGGGGGGGGTGGAGACCCAGTACTTC. Translated: CASSPLGGVETQYF. The whole variable domain, remainder taken from reference TRBV11-2 and TRBJ2-5, is EAGVAQSPRYKIIEKRQSVAFWCNPISGHATLYWYQQILGQGPKLLIQFQNNGVVDDSQLPKDRFSAERLKGVDSTLKIQPAKLEDSAVYLCASSPLGGVETQYFGPGTRLLVL.

This clone has more than one count but fewer than ten. The rearrangement uses TRBV28 and TRBJ2-5; D may be TRBD1 or TRBD2 (7 bases each). Looked up from germline, CDR1 is MDHEN and CDR2 is SYDVKM. V was pared by 0 bases and J by 5 bases, with 10 bases between. The CDR3 is 14 residues long. The CDR3 DNA reads as TGTGCCAGCAGTTTATGGGGAGGGGGCGAGACCCAGTACTTC. This sequence encodes CASSLWGGGETQYF.

Of note for this clone: Its ends do not fully match the called genes, so a read error is possible. The chain carries TRBV7-2 and TRBJ2-1; TRBD2 agrees at 11 bases. Germline V gene data show CDR1 as SGHTA and CDR2 as FQGNSA. The CDR3 is 14 residues long. The CDR3 DNA reads as TGTGCCAGCAGCCTAGCGGGAGGTTGGAATGAGCAGTTCTTC. This gives the protein CASSLAGGWNEQFF.

The CDR3 spells CASNHFQGAGTEAFF. CDR3 nucleotide sequence: TGTGCCAGCAACCATTTTCAGGGGGCGGGTACTGAAGCTTTCTTT. This sequence joins TRBV6-6 and TRBJ1-1; 8 bases agree with TRBD1. This CDR3 has 15 residues. The trim removed 7 bases at V and 5 bases at J, leaving 12 bases unmatched. From germline, CDR1 is MNHNY and CDR2 SVGAGI (reference sequence).

This clone was recorded a few times. This chain connects TRBV5-4 to TRBJ2-7, with D tentatively TRBD2 (6 bases). The CDR3 totals 16 residues. CDR1 is SGHNT, CDR2 YYREEE, per germline (reference sequence). With 4 bases removed from V and 2 bases from J, the gap between germline ends came to 19 bases. CDR3 bases: TGTGCCAGCAGCCCGAACATAGGGCGGGGCGCCTACGAGCAGTACTTC. Its protein product is CASSPNIGRGAYEQYF.

This clone was counted once. The chain couples TRBV6-6 to TRBJ2-1; 8 bases are a match to TRBD2. Germline CDR1 is MNHNY and CDR2 is SVGAGI (reference sequence). V lost 7 bases, J lost 4 bases, and 9 bases stayed unmatched. The CDR3 spans 15 residues. Here the CDR3 DNA reads TGTGCCAGCATCGTCGGGGGGGCAGGATACAATGAGCAGTTCTTC. It codes for CASIVGGAGYNEQFF.

The V gene is TRBV5-1, the J gene TRBJ2-2; D might be TRBD2 (6 bases). Trimming stripped 4 bases from V and 8 bases from J, with 18 bases between. The CDR3 runs 15 residues. Per germline, CDR1 SGHRS and CDR2 YFSETQ. The CDR3 nucleotides are TGCGCCAGCAGCACCATACGGGGGTCAGCGGGGGAGCTGTTTTTT. Translation gives CASSTIRGSAGELFF.

The rearrangement links TRBV6-6 to TRBJ1-4, with 10 bases identical to TRBD1. The V segment lost 6 bases and the J segment 3 bases; nucleotides outside the gene matches: 7. The CDR3 extends over 16 amino acids. Germline lookup yields CDR1 MNHNY and CDR2 SVGAGI (reference sequence). The CDR3 region has the DNA TGTGCCAGCAGATCGCGACAGGGGGCGGCTAATGAAAAACTGTTTTTT. Amino acid sequence: CASRSRQGAANEKLFF.

The chain joins TRBV9 to TRBJ2-7; D might be TRBD1 (5 bases). The ends were cut back, 3 bases at V and 2 bases at J, with 9 bases in the middle. Germline V CDR1 and CDR2: SGDLS, YYNGEE. This CDR3 has 13 residues. This CDR3 is CASSADTTYEQYF. The CDR3 DNA reads as TGTGCCAGCAGCGCGGACACCACCTACGAGCAGTACTTC.

The J gene is TRBJ2-5, the V gene TRBV5-1; tentatively, D is TRBD2 (5 bases). Germline CDR1 SGHRS, CDR2 YFSETQ. The CDR3 spans 14 residues. Trimming cost V 0 bases and J 5 bases, with 11 bases left between them. In DNA, the CDR3 is TGCGCCAGCAGCTTGGCGTCGGGGTCCGAGACCCAGTACTTC. Translated: CASSLASGSETQYF.

J is TRBJ1-6 and V is TRBV2; 9 positions match TRBD1. After removal of 4 bases from V and 7 bases from J, the junction contained 8 bases not matched to a gene. Germline CDR1 SNHLY, CDR2 FYNNEI. The CDR3 runs to 16 residues. The CDR3 bases are TGTGCCAGCAGTGTGGAGACAGGGGGTTCAAATTCACCCCTCCACTTT. This gives the protein CASSVETGGSNSPLHF.

The genes are TRBV11-2 and TRBJ2-5; D is uncertain. The end of the DNA is better explained by TRBJ2-7, so the J call may be wrong. CDR3 size: 11 residues. CDR1 is SGHAT and CDR2 is FQNNGV in the germline V gene. The CDR3 loop is CASSLENEQYF. The CDR3 region has the DNA TGTGCCAGCAGCTTAGAAAACGAGCAGTACTTC.

The chain links TRBV4-1 to TRBJ1-3; no definite D call. CDR3 size: 16 residues. Germline V gene sequence: CDR1 MGHRA, CDR2 YSYEKL. Trimming stripped 4 bases from V and 0 bases from J, with 13 bases between. This CDR3 reads CASSRVVGASGNTIYF. DNA of the CDR3: TGCGCCAGCAGCCGGGTCGTTGGAGCCTCTGGAAACACCATATATTTT.

This chain links TRBV7-2 with TRBJ2-7; 10 nucleotides align to TRBD2. Germline loops: CDR1 SGHTA, CDR2 FQGNSA. Losses at the gene ends were 2 bases for V and 0 bases for J; bases not matched to a gene: 7. This CDR3 has 17 amino acids. The DNA of the CDR3 is TGTGCCAGCAGCTTAAGGACGACTAGCGGGTACTCCTACGAGCAGTACTTC. As protein: CASSLRTTSGYSYEQYF.

The rearrangement uses TRBV11-1 and TRBJ2-1; D might be TRBD2 (6 bases). The germline gives CDR1 SGHAT, CDR2 FQDESV (reference sequence). Deletions cut 5 bases from V and 0 bases from J, with 8 bases between. This CDR3 is built from 14 residues. The CDR3 DNA follows: TGTGCCAGCAGCGGGGGGTACTCCTACAATGAGCAGTTCTTC. This encodes CASSGGYSYNEQFF.

The chain recombines TRBV21-1 with TRBJ2-7; the DNA was not used to check the table's D call, TRBD1. TRBV21-1 is annotated as a pseudogene. This CDR3 comprises 16 residues. CDR3: CASSKEEGALPYEQYF. The DNA for the CDR3 is TGTGCCAGCAGCAAAGAGGAAGGGGCGCTCCCCTACGAGCAGTACTTC.

DNA for the CDR3: TGTGCCAGCAGCCCATTCAGGGGAGAGACCCAGTACTTC. It encodes CASSPFRGETQYF. The V and J genes are TRBV11-3 and TRBJ2-5; a possible D gene is TRBD1 (6 bases). Germline V gene sequence: CDR1 SGHNT, CDR2 YENEEA. V was trimmed by 5 bases and J by 4 bases, leaving 11 bases between them. The CDR3 runs 13 residues.

This sequence joins TRBV28 and TRBJ1-2; 8 bases match TRBD1. CDR1 is MDHEN and CDR2 is SYDVKM in the germline V gene. This CDR3 has 14 residues. After removal of 7 bases from V and 5 bases from J, the junction contained 9 bases not matched to a gene. CDR3 in amino acids: CASTSGQGAYGYTF. The DNA of the CDR3 is TGTGCCAGCACCTCCGGCCAGGGGGCTTATGGCTACACCTTC.

The chain joins TRBV2 to TRBJ2-5; 9 bases agree with TRBD1. CDR1 SNHLY and CDR2 FYNNEI come from the germline V gene. The V segment lost 10 bases and the J segment 5 bases; nucleotides outside the gene matches: 14. This CDR3 has 15 residues. The DNA for the CDR3 is TGTGCCACGGCGCCTCTTACAGGGGGCGCGGAGACCCAGTACTTC. The encoded protein is CATAPLTGGAETQYF.

The genes are TRBV6-6 and TRBJ2-7, with 13 bases fitting TRBD2. This CDR3 region has 15 residues. Germline V gives CDR1 MNHNY, CDR2 SVGAGI (reference sequence). Trimming took 6 bases from V and 3 from J; bases not matched to a gene: 5. CDR3 sequence: CASRAGLAGIYEQYF. DNA of the CDR3: TGTGCCAGCAGGGCGGGACTAGCGGGGATCTACGAGCAGTACTTC.

The rearrangement uses TRBV11-3 and TRBJ2-1; TRBD1 aligns across 8 bases. Germline V gives CDR1 SGHNT, CDR2 YENEEA. The J segment lost 7 bases and the V segment lost 0 bases, leaving 5 bases of the junction unmatched. The CDR3 has 15 residues. CDR3 sequence: CASSLEQGAQNEQFF. In nucleotides, the CDR3 is TGTGCCAGCAGCTTAGAGCAGGGGGCGCAGAATGAGCAGTTCTTC.

The chain combines TRBV5-6 with TRBJ2-3, with no clear D. The germline gives CDR1 SGHDT, CDR2 YYEEEE. The CDR3 extends over 15 amino acids. With 0 bases removed from V and 0 bases from J, the gap between germline ends came to 8 bases. The CDR3 DNA reads as TGTGCCAGCAGCTTGGAATTCACTAGCACAGATACGCAGTATTTT. It translates to CASSLEFTSTDTQYF. The entire variable domain, with the rest obtained from reference TRBV5-6 and TRBJ2-3, is as follows: DAGVTQSPTHLIKTRGQQVTLRCSPKSGHDTVSWYQQALGQGPQFIFQYYEEEERQRGNFPDRFSGHQFPNYSSELNVNALLLGDSALYLCASSLEFTSTDTQYFGPGTRLTVL.